The 3 T cell receptor beta chains below all came from one sample that was sequenced in a study of cytomegalovirus exposure and HLA in healthy donors. 13 Jbeta primers and 60 Vbeta primers were used for the PCR. Sequencing used immunoSEQ multiplex PCR; TCRdb keeps in-frame clones, though not all of them. This table holds about 78,000 clones, over 55% found once. The sequencing input was PBMCs. The receptors here all came from a man aged 30 to 39 in good health and CMV-seropositive.

This chain connects TRBV28 to TRBJ2-7; 7 bases map to TRBD1. V dropped 4 bases and J dropped 0; count of bases not matched to a gene: 15. The CDR3 has 18 amino acids. Germline V gene lookup returns CDR1 MDHEN and CDR2 SYDVKM. The CDR3 spells CASSSPGGLEGSSYEQYF. The CDR3 coding sequence is TGTGCCAGCAGTTCCCCAGGGGGTTTAGAGGGAAGCTCCTACGAGCAGTACTTC.

The chain couples TRBV5-1 to TRBJ2-7, with 8 nucleotides matching TRBD1. Trimming removed 3 bases from V and 5 bases from J; junction bases left unmatched: 13. The length of the CDR3 is 16 residues. The germline CDR1 and CDR2 sequences are SGHRS and YFSETQ. In nucleotides, the CDR3 is TGCGCCAGCAGCTGGGGCCAGGGGGCATTGGTGGACGAGCAGTACTTC. The encoded protein is CASSWGQGALVDEQYF.

The rearrangement links TRBV16 to TRBJ2-7, with 8 bases identical to TRBD1. This CDR3 contains 14 residues. Germline values: CDR1 KGHSY, CDR2 FQNENV. V lost 4 bases and J lost 6; bases outside the gene matches: 8. Here the CDR3 DNA reads TGTGCCAGCAGCCTGACAGGGGACACGGGCGAGCAGTACTTC. It is translated as CASSLTGDTGEQYF. Full variable domain (missing parts from reference TRBV16 and TRBJ2-7): GEEVAQTPKHLVRGEGQKAKLYCAPIKGHSYVFWYQQVLKNEFKFLISFQNENVFDETGMPKERFSAKCLPNSPCSLEIQATKLEDSAVYFCASSLTGDTGEQYFGPGTRLTVT.